This TCR beta chain was retrieved from a study of identical twins. This clonotype was seen ten or more times. Antigen specificity is unknown. General observations from the study: Abundant beta clonotypes from cord blood had fewer insertions, unlike memory repertoires, which showed none. Monozygotic twins shared more out-of-frame TCR alpha than recombination models predicted.

The CDR3 sequence is 14 residues long. Germline V gene sequence: CDR1 SQVTM, CDR2 ANQGSEA. Trimming at V came to 7 bases and at J to 5 bases, leaving 8 bases not matched to a gene. TCRdb ran MiXCR on the 5' RACE reads and lists one entry per CDR3 protein. The sample carries fewer than 650,000 distinct CDR3 sequences, 7.1% recorded once. Every donor was a healthy Caucasian. These records were also assigned to another study, of yellow fever vaccine responses in identical twins. As reported in that work: Twins' T cell vaccine responses reportedly looked partly convergent, partly personalized.

The V call is TRBV29-1, the J call TRBJ2-5; TRBD2 matches 12 bases. The sample comprised PBMCs. This clonotype was obtained from a woman aged 18-29 years in good health. CDR3 in amino acids: CSGTSGAAGETQYF. Here the CDR3 DNA reads TGCAGCGGGACTAGCGGGGCCGCCGGGGAGACCCAGTACTTC.